The TCR beta chain under discussion was sequenced for a study of cytomegalovirus exposure and HLA in healthy donors. Study results and limitations: Accurate prediction of most subjects' HLA-A and HLA-B alleles from TCR beta sequences was reported. Within an earlier analysis, most TCR beta V segments proved productive either about 90% or about 30% of the time. There was a cluster of highly shared sequence variants that was likely a sequencing artifact.

The study ran its PCR with 60 Vbeta and 13 Jbeta primers. Libraries were prepared by immunoSEQ multiplex PCR; TCRdb keeps only in-frame clonotypes and omits some of them. The data contain more than 150,000 clones, roughly 74% of them singletons. In regard to this clone: The target antigen is unknown.

The sequence derives from a woman in her thirties in good health and CMV-seropositive. The sequencing sample was made of PBMCs.

CDR3 loop: CSVVGVSYEQYF. CDR3 coding DNA: TGCAGCGTTGTTGGAGTCTCCTACGAGCAGTACTTC. The chain couples TRBV29-1 to TRBJ2-7; D gene uncertain. This CDR3 spans 12 amino acids. Germline V gene sequence: CDR1 SQVTM, CDR2 ANQGSEA. V was shortened by 4 bases and J by 0 bases, with 7 bases between the two germline ends.